This TCR beta chain was recovered during a study of Ad26.COV2.S vaccination and SARS-CoV-2 variants. Overall study: Donor joined the COV1001 Ad26.COV2.S trial arm. Donor got 5x10^10 or 1x10^11 viral particles of Ad26.COV2.S.

Treatment reported: some 20 received Ad26.COV2.S at low or high dose, single or two shots; roughly five received placebo; per-sample allocation not given. Sampling took place 63 days after the first vaccine or placebo injection. The CDR3 has 12 amino acids. The V end was cut by 1 base, the J end by 8 bases, with 8 bases between. The germline V gene has CDR1 LGHDT and CDR2 YNNKEL (reference sequence). The data were produced by immunoSEQ multiplex PCR, yet TCRdb's version contains in-frame clones alone and is incomplete. Of roughly 250,000 clones listed, around nine tenths are singletons. The chain recombines TRBV3-1 (or the pseudogene TRBV3-2) with TRBJ2-5; D remains unclear. The sequence was obtained from a person between 18 and 65 years old who received the Ad26.COV2.S COVID-19 vaccine or a placebo. Sample: peripheral blood, taken in a trial of Ad26.COV2.S vaccine versus placebo. Here the CDR3 DNA reads TGTGCCAGCAGCCAAGCGCGGCATACCCAGTACTTC. This gives the protein CASSQARHTQYF.